Each of the 28 T cell receptor beta chains below was sequenced from the same sample in a study of cytomegalovirus exposure and HLA in healthy donors. Assay: immunoSEQ multiplex PCR; the TCRdb copy retains only in-frame clones and omits some. The repertoire consists of roughly 330,000 clones, with roughly 87% occurring once and the leading ten covering 1.2%. The sequencing input was PBMCs. These receptors all stem from a woman aged 25 to 39 in good health and CMV-seropositive.

A remark on this clone: One end of the junction fails to match germline, which may point to a read error. The chain combines TRBV5-6 with TRBJ2-3; no reliable D call. This CDR3 contains 12 residues. Looked up from germline, CDR1 is SGHDT and CDR2 is YYEEEE. DNA for the CDR3: TGTGCCAGCCCCCCGCTCGGCCCAGGAAGGAATTTT. As protein: CASPPLGPGRNF.

The chain joins TRBV11-2 to TRBJ1-5; D uncertain. Trimming pared 1 base from V and 5 bases from J, leaving 6 bases between. Looked up from germline, CDR1 is SGHAT and CDR2 is FQNNGV. The CDR3 runs 13 residues. CDR3 in amino acids: CASSLAPDQPQHF. For the CDR3, the DNA is TGTGCCAGCAGCTTAGCCCCGGATCAGCCCCAGCATTTT.

The chain uses TRBV2 and TRBJ1-1; D ambiguous. The CDR3 contains 12 residues. The germline gives CDR1 SNHLY, CDR2 FYNNEI. V was trimmed by 1 base and J by 2 bases, leaving 2 bases between them. The CDR3 nucleotides read TGTGCCAGCAGTGAAGATAACACTGAAGCTTTCTTT. Its protein is CASSEDNTEAFF.

The rearrangement links TRBV29-1 to TRBJ1-2; D gene uncertain. The CDR3 is 12 amino acids. Trimming left V 0 bases short and J 7 bases short, with 9 bases between. The germline CDR1 and CDR2 sequences are SQVTM and ANQGSEA. For the CDR3, the DNA is TGCAGCGTTGAAGATCCGTCAGGTGGCTACACCTTC. Translation gives CSVEDPSGGYTF.

This clone was seen only a few times. The rearrangement joins TRBV7-3 to TRBJ2-1; D is tentatively TRBD1 or TRBD2 (5 bases each). V lost 4 bases and J lost 5, with 9 bases in between. This CDR3 contains 13 residues. The germline V gene has CDR1 SGHTA and CDR2 FQGTGA. CDR3 amino acids: CASSWDRHNEQFF. DNA for the CDR3: TGTGCCAGCAGCTGGGACCGCCACAATGAGCAGTTCTTC.

This clone was observed a few times. CDR3 residues: CAWSVERVSYEQYF. DNA of the CDR3: TGTGCCTGGAGTGTCGAGCGGGTCTCCTACGAGCAGTACTTC. The chain joins TRBV30 to TRBJ2-7; weak D call: TRBD2 (6 bases). The germline gives CDR1 GTSNPN, CDR2 SVGIG (reference sequence). This CDR3 has 14 amino acids. V was pared by 0 bases and J by 0 bases, with 9 bases between.

This rearrangement joins TRBV7-2 to TRBJ2-7, with 14 positions matching TRBD2. The length of the CDR3 is 17 residues. Per germline, CDR1 SGHTA and CDR2 FQGNSA. The junction had 10 bases not matched to a gene; V was cut back by 5 bases and J by 4 bases. The CDR3 DNA reads as TGTGCCAGCAGCGTCACCGGGACTAGCGGGAGTCAATACGAGCAGTACTTC. Its protein is CASSVTGTSGSQYEQYF.

This chain links TRBV27 with TRBJ2-3, with D possibly matching TRBD2 (6 bases). Trimming stripped 3 bases from V and 2 bases from J, with 12 bases between. This CDR3 is 15 amino acids long. Germline lookup yields CDR1 MNHEY and CDR2 SMNVEV (reference sequence). As DNA, the CDR3 is TGTGCCAGCAGTTTGGGCGGGGCCAACACAGATACGCAGTATTTT. Its protein product is CASSLGGANTDTQYF.

V is TRBV7-2 and J is TRBJ2-1, with 7 bases identical to TRBD2. Germline trimming cut 3 bases from V and 3 bases from J; bases unmatched to any gene: 5. The CDR3 is made up of 15 amino acids. The germline gives CDR1 SGHTA, CDR2 FQGNSA. CDR3 amino acids: CASSFVGGNYNEQFF. The CDR3, as DNA: TGTGCCAGCAGCTTCGTCGGGGGGAACTACAATGAGCAGTTCTTC. Combining the CDR3 with reference TRBV7-2 and TRBJ2-1 gives the whole variable domain GAGVSQSPSNKVTEKGKDVELRCDPISGHTALYWYRQSLGQGLEFLIYFQGNSAPDKSGLPSDRFSAERTGGSVSTLTIQRTQQEDSAVYLCASSFVGGNYNEQFFGPGTRLTVL.

This chain connects TRBV25-1 to TRBJ2-3; D gene uncertain. Germline V gene sequence: CDR1 MGHDK, CDR2 SYGVNS. The CDR3 contains 13 residues. Trimming shortened V by 2 bases and J by 11 bases, and 14 bases separated the two germline ends. The CDR3 DNA follows: TGTGCCAGCAGTGAAAGTTCAGGACGAGAGCAGTATTTT. Its protein product is CASSESSGREQYF.

The chain carries TRBV28 and TRBJ2-3; TRBD1 or TRBD2 may be the D gene (5 bases each). From germline, CDR1 is MDHEN and CDR2 SYDVKM. This CDR3 is 18 amino acids long. V was cut by 2 bases and J by 1 base, with 19 bases left in between. The CDR3 loop is CASSLHSRERGGTDTQYF. The CDR3, as DNA: TGTGCCAGCAGTTTACATTCGAGGGAGAGGGGAGGCACAGATACGCAGTATTTT.

As to this clone: The junction does not match germline at one end; this may be a read error. CDR3 region: CASSLELAGGAIF. In DNA form, the CDR3 reads TGTGCCAGCAGCTTAGAACTAGCGGGGGGTGCGATCTTC. V usage is TRBV11-2 and J usage is TRBJ2-1, with 12 bases identical to TRBD2. Looked up from germline, CDR1 is SGHAT and CDR2 is FQNNGV. The CDR3 consists of 13 residues.

The V call is TRBV30, the J call TRBJ2-7, with D possibly TRBD1 on 6 matching bases. This CDR3 has 14 residues. CDR1 and CDR2 (germline): GTSNPN, SVGIG (reference sequence). V lost 1 base to trimming and J lost 4 bases, with 14 bases between them. CDR3 DNA: TGTGCCTGGAGTGCCGGGGTGGGGGCTTACGAGCAGTACTTC. Translated: CAWSAGVGAYEQYF.

V is TRBV29-1 and J is TRBJ2-3, with 10 bases aligning to TRBD2. This CDR3 contains 14 residues. The J segment lost 2 bases and the V segment lost 8 bases, leaving 7 bases of the junction unmatched. Germline V CDR1 and CDR2: SQVTM, ANQGSEA. CDR3 amino acids: CSTPLAGVTDTQYF. The CDR3 DNA sequence: TGCAGCACCCCTCTAGCGGGAGTCACAGATACGCAGTATTTT.

This chain connects TRBV6-5 to TRBJ1-1, with D perhaps matching TRBD1 (5 bases). V dropped 0 bases and J dropped 1 base, with 12 bases sitting between them. Germline CDR1 is MNHEY and CDR2 is SVGAGI. CDR3 length: 16 amino acids. CDR3 amino acids: CASSYSVGTQNTEAFF. DNA of the CDR3: TGTGCCAGCAGTTACTCGGTCGGGACGCAGAACACTGAAGCTTTCTTT.

J is TRBJ1-1 and V is TRBV7-9, with D perhaps matching TRBD1 (6 bases). CDR3 size: 14 residues. Germline lookup yields CDR1 SEHNR and CDR2 FQNEAQ (reference sequence). V lost 6 bases to trimming and J lost 5 bases, with 16 bases between them. The CDR3 DNA sequence: TGTGCCAGCAGATTACAGGGCCGGGAAACTGAAGCTTTCTTT. It encodes CASRLQGRETEAFF.

The chain recombines TRBV10-3 with TRBJ2-2; 8 nucleotides align to TRBD1. CDR3 length: 15 amino acids. With 6 bases clipped from V and 2 bases from J, the junction kept 5 bases outside the gene matches. Germline V CDR1 and CDR2: ENHRY, SYGVKD. The CDR3 coding sequence is TGTGCCATCAGAGGGACAGGCCTCAACACCGGGGAGCTGTTTTTT. Its translation is CAIRGTGLNTGELFF.

V is TRBV4-1 and J is TRBJ2-7; tentative D call: TRBD1 (5 bases). The ends were cut back, 1 base at V and 4 bases at J, with 8 bases in the middle. Looked up from germline, CDR1 is MGHRA and CDR2 is YSYEKL. This CDR3 contains 13 residues. CDR3 region: CASSQGGGYEQYF. The CDR3 nucleotides are TGCGCCAGCAGCCAAGGGGGCGGATACGAGCAGTACTTC.

The V gene is TRBV4-3, the J gene TRBJ2-1; 9 bases match TRBD2. The CDR3 has 17 amino acids. The ends lost 0 bases at V and 5 bases at J; junction bases unmatched: 8. In germline, CDR1 is LGHNA, CDR2 YSLEER. CDR3 nucleotide sequence: TGCGCCAGCAGCCAAGATGGGGGCGGGGGGGCCAACAATGAGCAGTTCTTC. It encodes CASSQDGGGGANNEQFF.

In DNA, the CDR3 is TGCGCCAGCAGCGGGGGAGACAGCGTTAACTATGGCTACACCTTC. Amino acid sequence: CASSGGDSVNYGYTF. The chain links TRBV5-1 to TRBJ1-2, with D tentatively TRBD1 (5 bases). This CDR3 comprises 15 residues. Trimming removed 4 bases from V and 1 base from J, with 14 bases in between. Germline V gene data show CDR1 as SGHRS and CDR2 as YFSETQ.

The sample holds a few counts of this clone. The chain links TRBV30 to TRBJ1-6; 7 bases map to TRBD1. Germline V gene sequence: CDR1 GTSNPN, CDR2 SVGIG (reference sequence). CDR3 size: 14 residues. The J segment lost 5 bases and the V segment lost 2 bases, leaving 3 bases of the junction unmatched. The CDR3 nucleotides are TGTGCCTGGAGTTTAGGACAGGATAATTCACCCCTCCACTTT. This codes for CAWSLGQDNSPLHF.

The chain links TRBV12-1 to TRBJ2-1. TRBV12-1 represents a pseudogene. CDR3 length: 20 residues. The CDR3 loop is CASKYWGIFARGVRYNEQFF. The DNA of the CDR3 is TGTGCCAGCAAATACTGGGGGATTTTTGCTCGAGGGGTCCGGTACAATGAGCAGTTCTTC.

CDR3 in amino acids: CASSQNAGVNTGELFF. CDR3 sequence (DNA): TGCGCCAGCAGCCAGAATGCAGGGGTTAACACCGGGGAGCTGTTTTTT. The chain links TRBV5-1 to TRBJ2-2; weak D call: TRBD1 (6 bases). The CDR3 has 16 residues. Germline CDR1 is SGHRS and CDR2 is YFSETQ. Trimming cost V 4 bases and J 2 bases, with 15 bases left between them.

V gene TRBV7-2 combines with J gene TRBJ2-5, with 9 bases that match TRBD2. This CDR3 comprises 15 residues. J was trimmed by 1 base and V by 3 bases; bases with no gene match: 3. Germline V gene sequence: CDR1 SGHTA, CDR2 FQGNSA. CDR3 nucleotides: TGTGCCAGCAGCTTGGGCGGGGGGGCCCAAGAGACCCAGTACTTC. Translated, it gives CASSLGGGAQETQYF.

The chain recombines TRBV7-2 with TRBJ2-2; TRBD2 matches 10 bases. The CDR3 is made up of 15 amino acids. The germline gives CDR1 SGHTA, CDR2 FQGNSA. V lost 2 bases to trimming and J lost 6 bases; unmatched junction nucleotides: 3. CDR3 coding DNA: TGTGCCAGCAGCTTAAGCGGGAGGGCCCCCGGGGAGCTGTTTTTT. It encodes CASSLSGRAPGELFF.

The chain combines TRBV4-3 with TRBJ2-4; either TRBD1 or TRBD2 may supply D (5 bases each). Germline CDR1 and CDR2: LGHNA and YSLEER. Trimming pared 0 bases from V and 1 base from J, leaving 13 bases between. The CDR3 is made up of 17 amino acids. The CDR3 is CASSQDWGNEAKNIQYF. The CDR3 nucleotides read TGCGCCAGCAGCCAAGATTGGGGGAATGAGGCCAAAAACATTCAGTACTTC.

On this clone: The sample holds other DNA sequences that translate to the same CDR3. This chain uses TRBV15 with TRBJ1-5, with D possibly being TRBD1 (5 bases). Germline V gives CDR1 LNHNV, CDR2 YYDKDF (reference sequence). V dropped 5 bases and J dropped 1 base, with 6 bases sitting between them. The CDR3 runs to 13 residues. CDR3 nucleotides: TGTGCCACCAGCGAGGGGAGCAATCAGCCCCAGCATTTT. Its translation: CATSEGSNQPQHF.

The genes are TRBV6-5 and TRBJ1-1, with D possibly matching TRBD1 (6 bases). This CDR3 contains 11 residues. Germline values: CDR1 MNHEY, CDR2 SVGAGI. Trimming removed 5 bases at V and 5 bases at J, with 6 bases between. In DNA form, the CDR3 reads TGTGCCAGCAGTGGGACAACTGAAGCTTTCTTT. Protein sequence: CASSGTTEAFF.